The 21 T cell receptor beta chains below all came from one sample that was sequenced in a study of identical twins. TCRdb ran MiXCR on the 5' RACE reads and lists one entry per CDR3 protein. The sample records roughly 280,000 distinct CDR3 sequences, 8.5% to 9.5% being singletons. The data were also submitted as part of a second study, on yellow fever vaccine responses in identical twins.

The sample consisted of CD8+ T cells sorted from blood. The receptor set was obtained from a woman younger than 30 in good health.

This clonotype was seen ten or more times. V is TRBV4-3 and J is TRBJ2-1, with D possibly called TRBD1 or TRBD2 (5 bases each). Trimming shortened V by 0 bases and J by 7 bases, and 13 bases separated the two germline ends. The CDR3 sequence is 15 residues long. The germline V gene encodes CDR1 LGHNA and CDR2 YSLEER. The CDR3 here is CASSQDYEGWNEQFF. The CDR3 bases are TGCGCCAGCAGCCAAGATTACGAGGGGTGGAATGAGCAGTTCTTC.

This clonotype has only a few counts. The chain couples TRBV7-9 to TRBJ2-7, with D perhaps matching TRBD1 or TRBD2 (5 bases each). Between the trimmed V and J ends, which lost 5 bases and 2 bases, there was a span of 13 bases. Germline V gives CDR1 SEHNR, CDR2 FQNEAQ (reference sequence). The CDR3 is made up of 14 amino acids. DNA for the CDR3: TGTGCCAGCAGCCATCGGGACGGCGCCTACGAGCAGTACTTC. Translated: CASSHRDGAYEQYF.

This clonotype has a count of ten or more. The chain links TRBV12-3 or TRBV12-4 to TRBJ2-5; D not certain. V lost 6 bases and J lost 5, with 13 bases in between. This CDR3 contains 13 residues. CDR3 sequence (DNA): TGTGCCAGCAGCGACATTACTTCGGAGACCCAGTACTTC. Amino acids: CASSDITSETQYF.

There are a few counts of this clonotype. The chain employs TRBV14 and TRBJ1-6; unclear D gene. The length of the CDR3 is 13 residues. The ends were cut back, 0 bases at V and 10 bases at J, with 7 bases in the middle. Germline V CDR1 and CDR2: SGHDN, FVKESK. CDR3 residues: CASSQEVRSPLHF. CDR3 coding DNA: TGTGCCAGCAGCCAAGAAGTGCGGTCACCCCTCCACTTT.

This clonotype was found many times. The V gene is TRBV2, the J gene TRBJ2-1, with no clear D. The CDR3 is 15 amino acids. Germline V gene data show CDR1 as SNHLY and CDR2 as FYNNEI. V lost 7 bases, J lost 2 bases, and 15 bases lay in between. The CDR3 DNA reads as TGTGCCAGCATGGGTAAAGGCCCTACCTACAATGAGCAGTTCTTC. This codes for CASMGKGPTYNEQFF.

This clonotype was observed at least ten times. The chain has TRBV3-1 and TRBJ1-1; D not certain. The V gene lost 2 bases and the J gene lost 3 bases, with 4 bases spanning the gap. Germline values: CDR1 LGHDT, CDR2 YNNKEL (reference sequence). This CDR3 is built from 12 residues. CDR3 bases: TGTGCCAGCAGCCAATGGGACACTGAAGCTTTCTTT. Translating it yields CASSQWDTEAFF.

The chain couples TRBV20-1 to TRBJ2-7; TRBD1 aligns across 8 bases. The CDR3 covers 13 residues. Germline lookup yields CDR1 DFQATT and CDR2 SNEGSKA (reference sequence). The V segment lost 4 bases and the J segment 3 bases; nucleotides outside the gene matches: 5. The CDR3 bases are TGCAGTGCTACCTCCGGGACAGGCTACGAGCAGTACTTC. This codes for CSATSGTGYEQYF.

The chain is built from TRBV7-2 and TRBJ2-1, with 9 nucleotides matching TRBD2. This CDR3 region has 13 residues. With V trimmed by 6 bases and J by 9 bases, 6 bases remained unmatched. Per germline, CDR1 SGHTA and CDR2 FQGNSA. The CDR3, as DNA: TGTGCCAGCAGAGTAGCGGGAGAAGGTGAGCAGTTCTTC. This gives the protein CASRVAGEGEQFF.

Only a few counts were recorded for this clonotype. This chain joins TRBV6-5 and TRBJ1-6, with 8 bases lining up with TRBD1. The CDR3 sequence is 14 residues long. The V gene end was trimmed by 2 bases and the J gene end by 15 bases; junction bases not matched to a gene: 9. CDR1 is MNHEY and CDR2 is SVGAGI in the germline V gene. CDR3 protein: CASSYPADRDLLHF. CDR3 DNA sequence: TGTGCCAGCAGTTACCCGGCGGACAGGGATCTCCTCCACTTT.

This chain connects TRBV30 to TRBJ1-1; no firm D call. Germline assignment: CDR1 GTSNPN and CDR2 SVGIG (reference sequence). The CDR3 has 14 amino acids. V lost 0 bases and J lost 0, with 8 bases in between. For the CDR3, the DNA is TGTGCCTGGAGTGTACCGGAAATGAACACTGAAGCTTTCTTT. It yields the protein CAWSVPEMNTEAFF.

Details on this clonotype: The junction does not match germline at one end; this may be a read error. This chain uses TRBV4-2 with TRBJ2-5, with D possibly being TRBD1 (6 bases). The CDR3 totals 13 residues. Germline CDR1 LGHNA, CDR2 YNFKEQ. The CDR3 DNA reads as TGTGCCAGCAGCCAACCAGGGGTAGAGACCCAGCACTTC. This translates into CASSQPGVETQHF.

This clonotype was picked up many times. The V gene is TRBV13, the J gene TRBJ2-1; 7 bases align to TRBD2. This CDR3 spans 13 amino acids. V lost 2 bases to trimming and J lost 9 bases; unmatched junction nucleotides: 4. CDR1 is PRHDT and CDR2 is FYEKMQ in the germline V gene (reference sequence). The CDR3 coding sequence is TGTGCCAGCAGCTTAACGGGAGGTAGTGAGCAGTTCTTC. Translation: CASSLTGGSEQFF.

This clonotype has a handful of counts. The rearrangement links TRBV11-1 to TRBJ2-3; 7 nucleotides agree with TRBD2. CDR1 and CDR2 (germline): SGHAT, FQDESV (reference sequence). V shed 5 bases, J shed 2 bases, and the junction held 16 bases outside the gene matches. The CDR3 has 18 amino acids. The CDR3 loop reads CASSTIPPPLAHTDTQYF. As DNA, the CDR3 is TGTGCCAGCAGCACCATCCCCCCCCCACTAGCGCACACAGATACGCAGTATTTT.

The chain carries TRBV29-1 and TRBJ1-2; weak D call: TRBD1 (6 bases). CDR1 is SQVTM and CDR2 is ANQGSEA in the germline V gene. The CDR3 extends over 12 amino acids. Trimming stripped 6 bases from V and 8 bases from J, with 16 bases between. The CDR3 coding sequence is TGCAGCGTACCCGACGGGAGGGGGGGCTACACCTTC. Its translation is CSVPDGRGGYTF.

There are a few counts of this clonotype. The chain is built from TRBV6-5 and TRBJ2-1; D is perhaps TRBD1 (5 bases). Germline values: CDR1 MNHEY, CDR2 SVGAGI. The V and J ends lost 0 bases and 6 bases respectively, with 12 bases between them. This CDR3 contains 15 residues. The CDR3 region is CASSYSISGANEQFF. The CDR3 nucleotides read TGTGCCAGCAGTTACTCGATTAGTGGGGCCAATGAGCAGTTCTTC.

Only a few counts were recorded for this clonotype. The chain employs TRBV6-4 and TRBJ1-2, with no clear D. Between the trimmed V and J ends, which lost 0 bases and 1 base, there was a span of 12 bases. CDR1 is MRHNA and CDR2 is SNTAGT in the germline V gene. The CDR3 has 16 residues. The CDR3 sequence: CASSDSRDNRNYGYTF. For the CDR3, the DNA is TGTGCCAGCAGTGACTCACGAGACAACCGTAACTATGGCTACACCTTC.

This clonotype has at least ten counts. The chain is built from TRBV28 and TRBJ2-5; D is undetermined. The CDR3 loop spans 13 amino acids. Germline values: CDR1 MDHEN, CDR2 SYDVKM. The V and J ends lost 3 bases and 3 bases respectively, with 8 bases between them. The CDR3 sequence is CASSFLWEETQYF. The CDR3 DNA is TGTGCCAGCAGTTTTCTGTGGGAAGAGACCCAGTACTTC.

The sample holds a few counts of this clonotype. The chain has TRBV5-1 and TRBJ2-7; no clear D. V was clipped by 4 bases and J by 5 bases, with 7 bases between them. This CDR3 comprises 11 residues. Per germline, CDR1 SGHRS and CDR2 YFSETQ. The CDR3 reads CASSHENEQYF. CDR3 DNA sequence: TGCGCCAGCAGCCACGAAAACGAGCAGTACTTC.

This chain links TRBV20-1 with TRBJ1-1; D not certain. The V end was cut by 1 base, the J end by 5 bases, with 11 bases between. The CDR3 is 13 amino acids. CDR1 and CDR2 (germline): DFQATT, SNEGSKA (reference sequence). In nucleotides, the CDR3 is TGCAGTGCTAGAGCCCAACCGGGGACTGAAGCTTTCTTT. This encodes CSARAQPGTEAFF.

The genes are TRBV4-1 and TRBJ2-1, with D maybe TRBD2 (7 bases). CDR1 is MGHRA, CDR2 YSYEKL, per germline. Between the trimmed V and J ends, which lost 0 bases and 5 bases, there was a span of 23 bases. This CDR3 has 19 amino acids. The CDR3, as DNA: TGCGCCAGCAGCCAAGACTTTTGTTGCGGGGGCCCATTGGACAATGAGCAGTTCTTC. Protein: CASSQDFCCGGPLDNEQFF.

V gene TRBV6-1 combines with J gene TRBJ2-5; possibly TRBD1 or TRBD2 for D (5 bases each). Trimming left V 5 bases short and J 4 bases short, with 14 bases between. CDR3 size: 14 residues. Germline V lookup: CDR1 MNHNS, CDR2 SASEGT. The CDR3 is CASSRRDPTETQYF. The CDR3 coding sequence is TGTGCCAGCAGTCGCCGGGACCCCACAGAGACCCAGTACTTC.